Each of the 9 T cell receptor beta chains below was sequenced from the same sample in a study of cytotoxic CD8 clonotypes in ibrutinib-treated CLL. Here immunoSEQ multiplex PCR was the method, and the copy in TCRdb shows in-frame clones only, minus some. The sample has about 45,000 clones; about 65% are singletons. This sample comprised PBMCs, obtained after 24 months of ibrutinib treatment. The receptor source for this set is a human donor with chronic lymphocytic leukemia.

The genes are TRBV6-1 and TRBJ2-1; TRBD2 is a possible D gene (5 bases). Germline assignment: CDR1 MNHNS and CDR2 SASEGT. This CDR3 is built from 14 residues. V lost 10 bases to trimming and J lost 4 bases, with 17 bases between them. The CDR3 loop reads CAIRDLAQYNEQFF. CDR3 DNA sequence: TGTGCCATAAGGGATCTAGCCCAGTACAATGAGCAGTTCTTC.

This clone was observed at least ten times. The chain couples TRBV5-1 to TRBJ1-5, with TRBD1 matching 9 bases. The CDR3 runs 18 residues. Germline CDR1 SGHRS, CDR2 YFSETQ. J lost 2 bases, V lost 4 bases, and 13 bases had no gene match. The CDR3 is CASSRTTARDRGNQPQHF. CDR3 coding DNA: TGCGCCAGCAGCCGAACCACCGCACGGGACAGGGGCAATCAGCCCCAGCATTTT.

The gene calls are TRBV9 and TRBJ2-7; D is tentatively TRBD1 or TRBD2 (5 bases each). The V gene's germline CDR1 is SGDLS and CDR2 YYNGEE. This CDR3 spans 13 amino acids. Between the trimmed V and J ends, which lost 0 bases and 11 bases, there was a span of 15 bases. Here the CDR3 reads CASSVETWGSKYF. The CDR3, as DNA: TGTGCCAGCAGCGTAGAGACTTGGGGGAGTAAGTACTTC. The full variable domain, its missing parts supplied by reference TRBV9 and TRBJ2-7, is DSGVTQTPKHLITATGQRVTLRCSPRSGDLSVYWYQQSLDQGLQFLIQYYNGEERAKGNILERFSAQQFPDLHSELNLSSLELGDSALYFCASSVETWGSKYFGPGTRLTVT.

The CDR3 DNA is TGTGCCAGCAGCGTCCACAGGGGGAGTAGGGATGGCTACACCTTC. Protein sequence: CASSVHRGSRDGYTF. The chain couples TRBV9 to TRBJ1-2; TRBD1 aligns across 8 bases. Germline CDR1 SGDLS, CDR2 YYNGEE. The CDR3 is 15 amino acids. The V gene end was trimmed by 2 bases and the J gene end by 6 bases; junction bases not matched to a gene: 9.

This clone was detected a few times. The rearrangement links TRBV15 to TRBJ1-2, with D possibly matching TRBD1 (6 bases). Between the trimmed V and J ends, which lost 1 base and 7 bases, there was a span of 16 bases. This CDR3 has 15 amino acids. The V gene's germline CDR1 is LNHNV and CDR2 YYDKDF (reference sequence). The CDR3 protein is CATSRVFTGRVGYTF. In DNA, the CDR3 is TGTGCCACCAGCAGAGTTTTTACAGGGCGGGTTGGCTACACCTTC.

The genes are TRBV4-2 and TRBJ2-7; TRBD2 matches 14 bases. CDR1 and CDR2 from the germline V gene are LGHNA and YNFKEQ. The CDR3 runs to 16 residues. Germline trimming cut 6 bases from V and 7 bases from J; bases unmatched to any gene: 11. The CDR3 DNA reads TGTGCCAGCAGTCGCACCGGGACTAGCGGGAGTTGGGAGCAGTACTTC. Its translation is CASSRTGTSGSWEQYF.

The V gene is TRBV4-1, the J gene TRBJ1-4; TRBD1 matches at 7 bases. V lost 2 bases to trimming and J lost 4 bases; unmatched junction nucleotides: 4. Germline V gene sequence: CDR1 MGHRA, CDR2 YSYEKL. The CDR3 loop spans 15 amino acids. The CDR3 sequence: CASSQPDRVNEKLFF. The CDR3 region has the DNA TGCGCCAGCAGCCAACCAGACAGGGTTAATGAAAAACTGTTTTTT.

V gene TRBV19 combines with J gene TRBJ1-4, with D possibly being TRBD1 (5 bases). The V and J ends lost 5 bases and 0 bases respectively, with 13 bases between them. From germline, CDR1 is LNHDA and CDR2 SQIVND (reference sequence). The CDR3 has 16 residues. CDR3 bases: TGTGCCAGTAGTTCCCGGGACCCTGCAACTAATGAAAAACTGTTTTTT. It is translated as CASSSRDPATNEKLFF.

The chain uses TRBV19 and TRBJ1-3; 8 nucleotides agree with TRBD1. This CDR3 region has 15 residues. V lost 7 bases and J lost 0; bases outside the gene matches: 5. CDR1 LNHDA and CDR2 SQIVND come from the germline V gene (reference sequence). CDR3 region: CASTPDRVSGNTIYF. CDR3 nucleotides: TGTGCCAGTACCCCGGACAGGGTCTCTGGAAACACCATATATTTT. Full variable domain (missing parts from reference TRBV19 and TRBJ1-3): DGGITQSPKYLFRKEGQNVTLSCEQNLNHDAMYWYRQDPGQGLRLIYYSQIVNDFQKGDIAEGYSVSREKKESFPLTVTSAQKNPTAFYLCASTPDRVSGNTIYFGEGSWLTVV.